The 22 T cell receptor beta chains presented below share a single source sample, sequenced in a study of T cell responses to AZD1222 COVID-19 vaccine. The protocol was immunoSEQ multiplex PCR, while the TCRdb copy is restricted to in-frame clones and leaves out a portion. The sample lists roughly 160,000 clones, 92% occurring once. Source: peripheral blood, taken on day 0 of MenACWY control vaccination. These receptors all stem from an adult in good health.

CDR3 protein: CASSWSGRAYEQYF. CDR3 bases: TGTGCCAGCAGCTGGAGCGGGAGGGCCTACGAGCAGTACTTC. J is TRBJ2-7 and V is TRBV7-2; TRBD2 matches 10 bases. The CDR3 totals 14 residues. Trimming removed 4 bases from V and 2 bases from J; junction bases left unmatched: 2. Per the germline V gene, CDR1 is SGHTA and CDR2 is FQGNSA.

The chain couples TRBV19 to TRBJ1-1; a possible D gene is TRBD1 (5 bases). In germline, CDR1 is LNHDA, CDR2 SQIVND (reference sequence). Trimming took 5 bases from V and 6 from J, leaving 13 bases between them. The CDR3 is made up of 13 amino acids. The chain's CDR3 is CASSDGGISEAFF. The CDR3 nucleotides are TGTGCCAGTAGTGATGGGGGAATCTCTGAAGCTTTCTTT.

This sequence joins TRBV9 and TRBJ1-5; unclear D gene. V lost 0 bases to trimming and J lost 1 base, with 2 bases between them. Germline CDR1 and CDR2: SGDLS and YYNGEE. There are 13 residues in the CDR3. CDR3 protein: CASSVGSNQPQHF. CDR3 sequence (DNA): TGTGCCAGCAGCGTAGGGAGCAATCAGCCCCAGCATTTT.

The rearrangement uses TRBV30 and TRBJ2-2; D remains unclear. V was pared by 4 bases and J by 4 bases, with 13 bases between. Germline values: CDR1 GTSNPN, CDR2 SVGIG (reference sequence). CDR3 length: 14 residues. The CDR3 DNA reads as TGTGCCTGGACCCGAACGTCGCGCACCGGGGAGCTGTTTTTT. Protein product: CAWTRTSRTGELFF. Combining the CDR3 with reference TRBV30 and TRBJ2-2 gives the whole variable domain SQTIHQWPATLVQPVGSPLSLECTVEGTSNPNLYWYRQAAGRGLQLLFYSVGIGQISSEVPQNLSASRPQDRQFILSSKKLLLSDSGFYLCAWTRTSRTGELFFGEGSRLTVL.

V usage is TRBV19 and J usage is TRBJ2-7; 9 bases map to TRBD2. J gave up 3 bases and V 3 bases, and 3 bases lay outside the gene matches. CDR1 is LNHDA, CDR2 SQIVND, per germline (reference sequence). The CDR3 runs to 14 residues. This CDR3 reads CASSIGGRVYEQYF. CDR3 nucleotide sequence: TGTGCCAGTAGTATTGGCGGGAGGGTCTACGAGCAGTACTTC.

This clone was picked up one time. The rearrangement links TRBV7-2 to TRBJ1-5; a possible D gene is TRBD1 (5 bases). The CDR3 contains 15 residues. Germline values: CDR1 SGHTA, CDR2 FQGNSA. Trimming removed 1 base from V and 6 bases from J, with 13 bases in between. The CDR3 reads CASSLGARAIQPQHF. CDR3 nucleotide sequence: TGTGCCAGCAGCTTAGGGGCCAGGGCGATTCAGCCCCAGCATTTT.

This clone was found once. The chain uses TRBV27 and TRBJ1-2; no definite D call. This CDR3 is built from 13 residues. Per germline, CDR1 MNHEY and CDR2 SMNVEV (reference sequence). V was trimmed by 5 bases and J by 1 base, leaving 8 bases between them. For the CDR3, the DNA is TGTGCCAGCAGTCGCCGGGATAACTATGGCTACACCTTC. It translates to CASSRRDNYGYTF.

The gene calls are TRBV30 and TRBJ1-4, with 11 bases fitting TRBD1. Germline-derived CDR1 and CDR2 are GTSNPN and SVGIG (reference sequence). This CDR3 contains 11 residues. Trimming took 5 bases from V and 15 from J; bases not matched to a gene: 5. The CDR3 bases are TGTGCCTGGGGGGAGGGACAGGGGGTGTTTTTT. It specifies CAWGEGQGVFF.

This clone was seen only a few times. J is TRBJ2-1 and V is TRBV6-2 or TRBV6-3, with 13 bases that match TRBD2. Germline V gives CDR1 MNHEY, CDR2 SVGEGT. The CDR3 length is 16 residues. V was clipped by 4 bases and J by 8 bases; unmatched bases: 8. This CDR3 is CASSSWTSGRGDEQFF. Here the CDR3 DNA reads TGTGCCAGCAGTTCCTGGACTAGCGGGAGAGGCGATGAGCAGTTCTTC.

The rearrangement joins TRBV11-3 to TRBJ2-1; unclear D gene. Trimming left V 0 bases short and J 13 bases short, with 19 bases between. From germline, CDR1 is SGHNT and CDR2 YENEEA. The CDR3 consists of 15 residues. The CDR3 loop reads CASSLDPPRNRVQFF. The CDR3 DNA sequence: TGTGCCAGCAGCTTAGATCCTCCCCGGAACAGAGTACAGTTCTTC.

This chain joins TRBV11-2 and TRBJ1-3; D gene unclear. Germline V lookup: CDR1 SGHAT, CDR2 FQNNGV. CDR3 length: 14 amino acids. V was cut by 1 base and J by 3 bases, with 7 bases left in between. The CDR3, as DNA: TGTGCCAGCAGCTTAGGGTCGATTGGAAACACCATATATTTT. This codes for CASSLGSIGNTIYF.

The rearrangement links TRBV9 to TRBJ2-2, with TRBD2 matching 7 bases. V trimming: 0 bases; J trimming: 0 bases; junction bases outside the gene matches: 8. Germline V gene lookup returns CDR1 SGDLS and CDR2 YYNGEE. The CDR3 has 18 amino acids. The CDR3 loop is CASSVGGGQFANTGELFF. The DNA for the CDR3 is TGTGCCAGCAGCGTAGGGGGAGGGCAGTTCGCGAACACCGGGGAGCTGTTTTTT. The full variable domain, completed using reference TRBV9 and TRBJ2-2, is DSGVTQTPKHLITATGQRVTLRCSPRSGDLSVYWYQQSLDQGLQFLIQYYNGEERAKGNILERFSAQQFPDLHSELNLSSLELGDSALYFCASSVGGGQFANTGELFFGEGSRLTVL.

This clone was counted once. The gene calls are TRBV12-3 or TRBV12-4 and TRBJ1-2; 8 positions match TRBD1. With 5 bases clipped from V and 4 bases from J, the junction kept 3 bases outside the gene matches. The CDR3 has 13 residues. The CDR3 sequence is CASSTGGGYGYTF. The CDR3 nucleotides are TGTGCCAGCAGTACAGGGGGTGGCTATGGCTACACCTTC.

The chain joins TRBV28 to TRBJ1-6; TRBD1 agrees at 7 bases. Trimming took 7 bases from V and 7 from J; bases not matched to a gene: 7. This CDR3 comprises 14 residues. The germline V gene encodes CDR1 MDHEN and CDR2 SYDVKM. This CDR3 reads CASTKTGSNSPLHF. The CDR3 DNA follows: TGTGCCAGCACCAAGACAGGGTCAAATTCACCCCTCCACTTT.

The chain has TRBV18 and TRBJ1-5, with a possible D match to TRBD1 (5 bases). Germline V gene lookup returns CDR1 KGHSH and CDR2 LQKENI. Trimming left V 6 bases short and J 5 bases short, with 11 bases between. CDR3 length: 13 amino acids. Written as DNA, the CDR3 is TGTGCCAGCTCCGGGACGGTCGATCAGCCCCAGCATTTT. Residues: CASSGTVDQPQHF.

The gene calls are TRBV7-3 and TRBJ2-2; 10 positions match TRBD2. The CDR3 covers 15 residues. CDR1 and CDR2 from the germline V gene are SGHTA and FQGTGA. V shed 5 bases and J 6 bases; nucleotides not matched to a gene: 6. CDR3 bases: TGTGCCAGCAGCGCTCTAGCGGGAGTACCCGGGGAGCTGTTTTTT. Translation: CASSALAGVPGELFF. Filled out from reference TRBV7-3 and TRBJ2-2, the complete variable domain reads GAGVSQTPSNKVTEKGKYVELRCDPISGHTALYWYRQSLGQGPEFLIYFQGTGAADDSGLPNDRFFAVRPEGSVSTLKIQRTERGDSAVYLCASSALAGVPGELFFGEGSRLTVL.

The chain combines TRBV2 with TRBJ1-4, with TRBD1 identical over 7 bases. Germline-derived CDR1 and CDR2 are SNHLY and FYNNEI. Unmatched junction bases numbered 0, after V lost 2 bases and J lost 3 bases. CDR3 length equals 14 residues. The chain's CDR3 is CASSEQGANEKLFF. CDR3 bases: TGTGCCAGCAGTGAACAGGGGGCTAATGAAAAACTGTTTTTT.

This chain connects TRBV13 to TRBJ1-1; possible D gene TRBD1, 5 bases. V was cut by 4 bases and J by 3 bases, with 12 bases left in between. From germline, CDR1 is PRHDT and CDR2 FYEKMQ (reference sequence). This CDR3 is built from 14 residues. CDR3: CASSYKGLDTEAFF. The CDR3 coding sequence is TGTGCCAGCAGCTATAAGGGGCTGGACACTGAAGCTTTCTTT.

In this sample, this clone turned up a few times. The rearrangement uses TRBV5-1 and TRBJ2-7; 8 nucleotides align to TRBD2. This CDR3 comprises 15 residues. Looked up from germline, CDR1 is SGHRS and CDR2 is YFSETQ. V trimming: 1 base; J trimming: 0 bases; junction bases outside the gene matches: 3. CDR3 in amino acids: CASSLLSGISYEQYF. CDR3 coding DNA: TGCGCCAGCAGCTTGCTTAGCGGGATCTCCTACGAGCAGTACTTC.

As for this clone: This specimen includes other DNA sequences encoding the same CDR3. The chain links TRBV7-2 to TRBJ2-7; a weak D match, TRBD1 (5 bases). Germline loops: CDR1 SGHTA, CDR2 FQGNSA. The CDR3 covers 13 residues. Deletions cut 1 base from V and 4 bases from J, with 8 bases between. CDR3 residues: CASSLGTGYEQYF. The CDR3 coding sequence is TGTGCCAGCAGCTTAGGCACAGGTTACGAGCAGTACTTC.

This chain connects TRBV3-1 (or the pseudogene TRBV3-2) to TRBJ1-2; possibly TRBD1 for D (6 bases). CDR1 and CDR2 from the germline V gene are LGHDT and YNNKEL (reference sequence). Trimming pared 4 bases from V and 8 bases from J, leaving 14 bases between. This CDR3 has 13 amino acids. Written as DNA, the CDR3 is TGTGCCAGCAGCCTCGAACAGGGTATAGGCTACACCTTC. Amino acids: CASSLEQGIGYTF.

This rearrangement joins TRBV21-1 to TRBJ1-1; the D call TRBD1 from the table was never checked on the DNA. TRBV21-1 counts as a pseudogene. The CDR3 totals 18 residues. The CDR3 DNA reads TGTGCCAGCAGCAAAGATCCCCTTGGGGCAGGGGGGTGGACTGAAGCTTTCTTT. Translation: CASSKDPLGAGGWTEAFF.